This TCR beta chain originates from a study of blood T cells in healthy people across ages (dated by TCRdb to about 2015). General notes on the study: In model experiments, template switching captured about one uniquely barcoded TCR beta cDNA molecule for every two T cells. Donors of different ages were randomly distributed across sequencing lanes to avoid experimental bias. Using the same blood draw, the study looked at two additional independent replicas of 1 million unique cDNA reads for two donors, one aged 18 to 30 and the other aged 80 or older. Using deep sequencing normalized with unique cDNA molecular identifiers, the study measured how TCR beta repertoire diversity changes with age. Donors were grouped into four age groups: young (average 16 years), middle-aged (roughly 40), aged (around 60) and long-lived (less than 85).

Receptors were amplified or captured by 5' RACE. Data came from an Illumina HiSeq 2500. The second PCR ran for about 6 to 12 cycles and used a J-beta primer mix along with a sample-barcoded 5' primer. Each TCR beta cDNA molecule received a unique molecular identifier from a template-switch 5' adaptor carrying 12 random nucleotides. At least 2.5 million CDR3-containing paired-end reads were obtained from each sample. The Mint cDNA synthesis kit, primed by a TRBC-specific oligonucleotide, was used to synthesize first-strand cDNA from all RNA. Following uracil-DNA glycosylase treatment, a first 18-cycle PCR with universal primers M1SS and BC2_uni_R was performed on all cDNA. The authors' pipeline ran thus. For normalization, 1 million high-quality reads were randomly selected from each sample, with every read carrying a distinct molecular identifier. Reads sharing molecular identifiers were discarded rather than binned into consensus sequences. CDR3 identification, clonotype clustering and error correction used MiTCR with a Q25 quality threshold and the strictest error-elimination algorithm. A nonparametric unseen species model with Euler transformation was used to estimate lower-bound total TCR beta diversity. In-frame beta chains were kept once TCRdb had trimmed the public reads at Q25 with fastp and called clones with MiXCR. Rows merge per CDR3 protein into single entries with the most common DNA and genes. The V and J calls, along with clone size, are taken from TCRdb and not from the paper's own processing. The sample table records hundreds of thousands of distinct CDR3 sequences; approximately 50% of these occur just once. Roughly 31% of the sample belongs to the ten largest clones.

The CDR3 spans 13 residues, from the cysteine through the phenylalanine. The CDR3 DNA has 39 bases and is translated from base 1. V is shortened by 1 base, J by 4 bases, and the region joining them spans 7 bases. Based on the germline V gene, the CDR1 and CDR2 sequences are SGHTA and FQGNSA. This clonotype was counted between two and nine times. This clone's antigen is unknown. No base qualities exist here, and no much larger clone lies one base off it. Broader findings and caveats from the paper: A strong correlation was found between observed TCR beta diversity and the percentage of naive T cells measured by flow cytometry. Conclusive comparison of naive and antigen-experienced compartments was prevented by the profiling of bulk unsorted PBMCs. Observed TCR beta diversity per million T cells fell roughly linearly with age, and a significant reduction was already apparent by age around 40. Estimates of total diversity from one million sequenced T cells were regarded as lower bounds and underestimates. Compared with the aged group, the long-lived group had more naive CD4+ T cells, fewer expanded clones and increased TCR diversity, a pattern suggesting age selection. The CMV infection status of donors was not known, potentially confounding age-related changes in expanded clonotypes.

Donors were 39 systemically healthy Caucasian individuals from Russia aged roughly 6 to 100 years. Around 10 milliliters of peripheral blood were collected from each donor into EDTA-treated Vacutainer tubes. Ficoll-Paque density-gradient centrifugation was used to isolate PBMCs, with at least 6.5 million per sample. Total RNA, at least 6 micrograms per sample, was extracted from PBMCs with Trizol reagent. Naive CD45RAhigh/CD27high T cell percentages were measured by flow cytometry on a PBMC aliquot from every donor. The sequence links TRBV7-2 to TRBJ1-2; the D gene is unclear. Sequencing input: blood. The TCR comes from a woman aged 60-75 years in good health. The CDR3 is CASSLGGLYGYTF. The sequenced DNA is TGTGCCAGCAGCTTAGGAGGGCTCTATGGCTACACCTTC.